A single sample is the source of the 13 T cell receptor beta chains below, sequenced in a study of regulatory T cells in long-lasting Graves disease. Regarding time point: newly diagnosed GD, antithyroid drugs for less than 3 months. RNA extracted from PBMCs served as the sequencing template. Sequencing libraries for TCR beta were prepared with iRepertoire HTBI primers and Arm-PCR of CDR3 regions. TCRdb independently ran MiXCR on the multiplex PCR reads; one entry per CDR3 protein. The data show over 450,000 distinct CDR3 sequences, more than 10% seen once. The sample was also reused in another study, on T cells in Graves' hyperthyroidism and ophthalmopathy.

The input for sequencing was peripheral blood mononuclear cells (PBMCs), taken at new diagnosis, from a patient treated with antithyroid drugs. Source of these receptors: a woman in her 30s with Graves disease.

This clonotype was picked up one time. A far larger clone lies a single base away; this is likely a read error. V is TRBV11-2 and J is TRBJ2-3; 8 bases map to TRBD2. Per the germline V gene, CDR1 is SGHAT and CDR2 is FQNNGV. V shed 7 bases, J shed 2 bases, and the junction held 11 bases outside the gene matches. The CDR3 sequence is 16 residues long. CDR3 in amino acids: CASNKTLAASTDTQYF. As DNA, the CDR3 is TGTGCCAGCAACAAAACACTAGCGGCATCCACAGATACGCAGTATTTT.

The table lists this clonotype with many counts. The chain has TRBV6-1 and TRBJ1-5; 8 nucleotides line up with TRBD1. With 5 bases clipped from V and 4 bases from J, the junction kept 1 base outside the gene matches. The CDR3 has 13 residues. Per the germline V gene, CDR1 is MNHNS and CDR2 is SASEGT. CDR3: CASSTGGNQPQHF. CDR3 DNA: TGTGCCAGCAGTACAGGGGGAAATCAGCCCCAGCATTTT.

This clonotype was observed a few times. The J gene is TRBJ2-2, the V gene TRBV10-2; TRBD1 agrees at 7 bases. Germline V CDR1 and CDR2: WSHSY, SAAADI. The V gene end was trimmed by 4 bases and the J gene end by 2 bases; junction bases not matched to a gene: 10. The CDR3 contains 17 residues. CDR3 nucleotide sequence: TGCGCCAGCAGTGTCCTAAGGGCAGGGGGAAACACCGGGGAGCTGTTTTTT. This codes for CASSVLRAGGNTGELFF.

The J gene is TRBJ2-7, the V gene TRBV2, with 11 bases aligning to TRBD2. This CDR3 has 13 amino acids. The V segment lost 7 bases and the J segment 9 bases; nucleotides outside the gene matches: 8. The germline CDR1 and CDR2 sequences are SNHLY and FYNNEI. The CDR3, as DNA: TGTGCCAGCATGCTCGCTAGCGGGAGGCGGCAGTACTTC. It codes for CASMLASGRRQYF.

This clonotype was picked up many times. The V gene is TRBV2, the J gene TRBJ1-5; a weak D match, TRBD1 (5 bases). The V gene's germline CDR1 is SNHLY and CDR2 FYNNEI. The CDR3 runs 17 residues. V lost 0 bases, J lost 3 bases, and 15 bases lay in between. CDR3 residues: CASSEALGGLFNQPQHF. In nucleotides, the CDR3 is TGTGCCAGCAGTGAAGCTCTCGGGGGACTATTCAATCAGCCCCAGCATTTT.

This clonotype was counted at least ten times. The V gene is TRBV27, the J gene TRBJ1-2; possible D gene TRBD1, 5 bases. V dropped 0 bases and J dropped 2 bases, with 7 bases sitting between them. Germline CDR1 reads MNHEY; CDR2 reads SMNVEV (reference sequence). CDR3 length equals 14 residues. Here the CDR3 reads CASSLSSGNYGYTF. CDR3 coding DNA: TGTGCCAGCAGTTTATCTTCAGGGAACTATGGCTACACCTTC.

The genes are TRBV6-5 and TRBJ2-7, with D hard to call. The germline gives CDR1 MNHEY, CDR2 SVGAGI. Trimming took off 4 bases at V and 5 bases at J, with 9 bases between the two ends. The CDR3 is 12 residues long. DNA of the CDR3: TGTGCCAGCAGTTTCCGCGTAAACGAGCAGTACTTC. It translates to CASSFRVNEQYF.

Many counts were recorded for this clonotype. The rearrangement joins TRBV27 to TRBJ2-1; 8 nucleotides match TRBD2. CDR1 and CDR2 (germline): MNHEY, SMNVEV (reference sequence). CDR3 length equals 18 residues. After removal of 3 bases from V and 5 bases from J, the junction contained 15 bases not matched to a gene. Written as DNA, the CDR3 is TGTGCCAGCAGTTTTCGGGGAACGGGAGGGAACCTCAACAATGAGCAGTTCTTC. It codes for CASSFRGTGGNLNNEQFF.

V usage is TRBV7-8 and J usage is TRBJ2-5; D is unclear. V lost 2 bases and J lost 5, with 6 bases in between. Per germline, CDR1 SGHVS and CDR2 FQNEAQ. The CDR3 contains 12 residues. CDR3 sequence reads: CASSLPPETQYF. CDR3 nucleotides: TGTGCCAGCAGCTTACCCCCCGAGACCCAGTACTTC.

This clonotype was observed a few times. The genes are TRBV25-1 and TRBJ2-1; 7 nucleotides line up with TRBD2. The V and J ends lost 1 base and 8 bases, in that order; junction bases with no gene match: 5. The V gene's germline CDR1 is MGHDK and CDR2 SYGVNS. The CDR3 consists of 14 residues. The CDR3 region has the DNA TGTGCCAGCAGTGAATTCGGAGGGAGGGATGAGCAGTTCTTC. Its translation: CASSEFGGRDEQFF.

The sample holds many counts of this clonotype. DNA for the CDR3: TGTGCCAGCAGAAGAAATTTAGATACGCAGTATTTT. Its protein product is CASRRNLDTQYF. J is TRBJ2-3 and V is TRBV12-3 or TRBV12-4; no clear D gene. The V end lost 6 bases, the J end lost 5 bases, and 9 bases lay between the germline ends. This CDR3 has 12 residues.

This clonotype showed up just a few times. The CDR3, as DNA: TGTGCCAGCAGCCAAGCACTAGCGGGAGTCCCCTACAATGAGCAGTTCTTC. Protein product: CASSQALAGVPYNEQFF. The chain employs TRBV4-2 and TRBJ2-1; TRBD2 aligns across 11 bases. The length of the CDR3 is 17 residues. After removal of 1 base from V and 2 bases from J, the junction contained 4 bases not matched to a gene. In germline, CDR1 is LGHNA, CDR2 YNFKEQ.

The sample holds many counts of this clonotype. CDR3 protein: CSASLGLAGFTQYF. The CDR3 DNA sequence: TGCAGTGCTAGTTTGGGACTAGCGGGATTTACGCAGTATTTT. The V and J genes are TRBV20-1 and TRBJ2-3; 13 bases map to TRBD2. The trim removed 3 bases at V and 8 bases at J, leaving 5 bases unmatched. This CDR3 has 14 amino acids. CDR1 and CDR2 from the germline V gene are DFQATT and SNEGSKA (reference sequence).